This TCR beta chain was recovered during a study of T cells in Graves' hyperthyroidism and ophthalmopathy. This CDR3 region has 13 residues. Germline CDR1 is MDHEN and CDR2 is SYDVKM. V lost 7 bases and J 3 bases, leaving 9 bases between the germline ends. The TCR beta CDR3 regions underwent amplification using RNA transcripts as the source. Using the HTBI primer set, a first-round RT-PCR was run on the TCR CDR3. TCRdb itself ran the multiplex PCR reads through MiXCR, one entry per CDR3 protein. In the table there are approximately 610,000 distinct CDR3 sequences, roughly 14% of which are singletons. The table lists this clonotype with many counts.

The chain couples TRBV28 to TRBJ2-2, with a weak D call TRBD2 (5 bases). The source of this sequence is a woman aged 40-49 years with Graves' ophthalmopathy. Sequencing was done on a sample of blood. The CDR3 bases are TGTGCCAGCAAGGAGGCTCACACCGGGGAGCTGTTTTTT. This sequence encodes CASKEAHTGELFF.